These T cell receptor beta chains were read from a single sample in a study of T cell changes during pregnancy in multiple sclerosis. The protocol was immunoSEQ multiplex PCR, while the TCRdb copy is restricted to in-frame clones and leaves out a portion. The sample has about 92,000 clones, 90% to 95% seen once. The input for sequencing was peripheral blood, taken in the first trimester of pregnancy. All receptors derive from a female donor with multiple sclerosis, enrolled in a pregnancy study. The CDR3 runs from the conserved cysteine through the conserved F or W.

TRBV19	CASSIVSVIGDEQFF
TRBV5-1	CASSFWGDTDTQYF
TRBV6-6	CASSEDYPNEQFF
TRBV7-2	CASSPIGVAGVYSYNEQFF
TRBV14	CASSHNRVFSGNTIYF
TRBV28	CASRNTGRALTDTQYF
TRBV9	CASSALDGGGEDEQFF
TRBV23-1	CASGSTGTGDSPNSPLHF
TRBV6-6	CASSYGTGGIYEQYF
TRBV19	CASSRVPYGYTF
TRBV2	CASGTSSYEQYF
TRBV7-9	CASSSGQGDTDTQYF
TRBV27	CASSLAQGAGTEAFF
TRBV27	CASSPSAGQYAYEQYF
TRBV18	CASSPSSSYNEQFF
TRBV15	CATSREQGDADTQYF
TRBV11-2	CASSLGVSGGPTDTQYF
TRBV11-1	CASSNLAGPYNEQFF
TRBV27	CASSTGYSYEQYF
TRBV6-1	CANLQGAPGNTIYF
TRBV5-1	CASSLGQGNEKLFF
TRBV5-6	CASSLGRKETQYF
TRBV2	CASRYSGSGNTIYF
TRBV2	CASSRDRDGEKLFF
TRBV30	CAWTYRDFSYEQYF
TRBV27	CASSLRGGLHTQYF
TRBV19	CASSMSRGTEAFF
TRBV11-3	CASRTGGSSNEQFF
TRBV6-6	CASREHLDYEQYF
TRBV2	CASRRTGTGVGVNQPQHF
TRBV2	CASTPTAHTETQYF
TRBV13	CASRQGNTGELFF
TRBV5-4	CASSLSENTGELFF
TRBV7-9	CASSLGDGGYNEQFF
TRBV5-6	CASSLDLSSTDTQYF
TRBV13	CASSHGTGAYEQYF
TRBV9	CASSAVARGQQGTEAFF
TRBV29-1	CSVDFTVNTEAFF
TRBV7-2	CASSLALGKLTNEKLFF
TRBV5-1	CASSLGALSYNEQFF
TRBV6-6	CASRGFPGTANEQFF
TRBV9	CASSTFSGANTGELFF
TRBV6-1	CASSEGLAGGYEQYF
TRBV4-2	CASSPGAGVSHNEQFF
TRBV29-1	CSAARGTGYDTGELFF
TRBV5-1	CASSLVGGPDTQYF